This T cell receptor beta chain comes out of a study of radiation and T cells in renal cell carcinoma. Study conclusions and caveats: Top tumor clonotypes rose in blood 2 weeks post-radiation, then contracted.

Time point described: baseline pretreatment blood. The treatment: 15 Gy SBRT to primary tumor, nephrectomy 4 weeks later. The protocol was immunoSEQ multiplex PCR, while the TCRdb copy is restricted to in-frame clones and leaves out a portion. The profile shows more than 140,000 clones, 75% to 90% of them singletons. A word on this clone: Its antigen is unidentified.

Here the sequenced sample was blood, taken from a patient whose treatment included radiotherapy and nephrectomy. This clonotype was sampled from a woman aged 50 to 60 with renal cell carcinoma.

DNA for the CDR3: TGTGCCAGCAGTGAATATCGAGGGTATGGCTACACCTTC. Amino acid sequence: CASSEYRGYGYTF. The V and J genes are TRBV25-1 and TRBJ1-2, with unresolved D. V was cut by 0 bases and J by 5 bases, with 7 bases left in between. The germline V gene has CDR1 MGHDK and CDR2 SYGVNS. The CDR3 consists of 13 residues.